Below, one T cell receptor beta chain is given with its context. The protocol was immunoSEQ multiplex PCR, while the TCRdb copy is restricted to in-frame clones and leaves out a portion. Among 270,000 or so clones listed, around nine tenths were seen once. This specimen belongs to a study of blood T cell repertoires in COVID-19. For the study at large: Sites across the United States, Italy and Spain contributed samples from acute and convalescent COVID-19.

The germline V and J ends were trimmed by 4 bases and 0 bases, with 23 bases remaining between them. This CDR3 is built from 19 residues. Germline-derived CDR1 and CDR2 are SGDLS and YYNGEE. Participant age was about 18 to 89 years, and participants resided in 24 US areas. Cohort placement rested on clinical history that participants reported themselves. J is TRBJ1-3 and V is TRBV9; D is perhaps TRBD1 (5 bases). This clonotype was obtained from a young woman who had recovered from COVID-19. Sequenced material: PBMCs or T cells enriched from blood (not recorded which). The CDR3 DNA follows: TGTGCCAGCAGCTCACGTAGCCTCCTGGACATAGTCTCTGGAAACACCATATATTTT. It codes for CASSSRSLLDIVSGNTIYF.